Listed below are T cell receptor beta chains from one sample, sequenced in a study of Graves' ophthalmopathy and Graves' hyperthyroidism. TCRdb used MiXCR to reprocess the multiplex PCR reads, holding one entry per CDR3 protein. The profile shows under 350,000 distinct CDR3 sequences, roughly 17% of them singletons. Sequencing used peripheral blood. These receptors were taken from an adult man with Graves' ophthalmopathy. The CDR3 runs from the conserved cysteine through the conserved F or W.

TRBV6-5,14,TRBJ1-2,CASSRTGEVGGYTF
TRBV29-1,13,TRBJ1-1,CSVHTPSHTEAFF
TRBV12-3/TRBV12-4,14,TRBJ1-1,CASSLGRVGAEAFF
TRBV30,14,TRBJ1-2,CAWSVGIQVYGYTF
TRBV7-3,13,TRBJ1-1,CASSPRLGTEAFF
TRBV19,12,TRBJ2-2,CASILDTGELFF
TRBV4-2,15,TRBJ1-1,CASSQDWTGGTEAFF
TRBV19,15,TRBJ1-1,CASSIRGGLFTEAFF
TRBV5-1,17,TRBJ2-5,CASSPTSGMLGGETQYF
TRBV12-3/TRBV12-4,15,TRBJ1-1,CASSLGRAGLTEAFF
TRBV6-5,15,TRBJ1-5,CASSSTGGGGQPQHF
TRBV20-1,14,TRBJ1-1,CSAGDRAYNTEAFF
TRBV6-1,15,TRBJ2-5,CASSEASGRVETQYF
TRBV7-2,15,TRBJ2-2,CASSYRQGRAGELFF
TRBV11-2,17,TRBJ1-1,CASSLQPGTGPLAEAFF
TRBV24-1,14,TRBJ2-7,CATSDTGRINEQYF
TRBV24-1,12,TRBJ2-7,CATSPGGHEQYF
TRBV28,14,TRBJ1-5,CASSPRVGRRPQHF
TRBV18,15,TRBJ1-1,CASSPQSAGNTEAFF
TRBV5-6,14,TRBJ2-7,CASSLELQAYEQYF
TRBV11-2,13,TRBJ2-7,CASSLEGALRQYF
TRBV20-1,15,TRBJ1-3,CSARQGRDSGNTIYF
TRBV12-3/TRBV12-4,15,TRBJ1-5,CASSPVGMMGQPQHF
TRBV20-1,14,TRBJ2-7,CSAKTSGVSYEQYF
TRBV2,14,TRBJ2-5,CASMPGRIQETQYF
TRBV20-1,14,TRBJ2-6,CSASTGYGANVLTF
TRBV24-1,15,TRBJ2-2,CATSETGTYTGELFF
TRBV5-1,14,TRBJ1-6,CASSPYTGVSPLHF
TRBV20-1,14,TRBJ2-7,CSARTGTGHYEQYF
TRBV27,12,TRBJ2-7,CATKGGFGEQYF
TRBV28,16,TRBJ1-5,CASRRSTGHRNQPQHF
TRBV12-5,13,TRBJ2-7,CASGWGRTYEQYF
TRBV11-2,15,TRBJ2-5,CASSFGGSIGETQYF
TRBV5-6,16,TRBJ1-5,CASRLPFGGGGQPQHF
TRBV7-2,15,TRBJ2-7,CASSLQQGTSYEQYF
TRBV19,14,TRBJ1-1,CASFKGAGNTEAFF
TRBV6-2/TRBV6-3,18,TRBJ2-5,CASSYSGSGRPGQETQYF
TRBV27,13,TRBJ2-2,CASSLHIYGELLF
TRBV7-9,15,TRBJ2-5,CASSLKITGQETQYF
TRBV12-3/TRBV12-4,15,TRBJ2-5,CASRTSGRPWETQYF
TRBV10-3,14,TRBJ1-1,CAISGTPSNTEAFF
TRBV3-1,15,TRBJ1-1,CASSQGQGGGTEAFF
TRBV5-6,15,TRBJ2-7,CASSLGGVLSYEQYF
TRBV19,18,TRBJ2-5,CASSTSGTGGVNQETQYF
TRBV7-2,13,TRBJ2-7,CASSLGTGGEQYF
TRBV28,14,TRBJ1-1,CASSFRGGITEAFF
TRBV6-2/TRBV6-3,14,TRBJ2-7,CASSRGGASYEQYF
TRBV5-1,15,TRBJ2-1,CASSPPSDSYNEQFF
TRBV11-2,13,TRBJ1-2,CASSADTVYGYIF
TRBV6-1,16,TRBJ2-2,CASRDSGRAFTGELFF
TRBV18,16,TRBJ2-7,CASSASRGGGEYEQYF
TRBV30,15,TRBJ1-5,CAWSGGIRDNQPQHF
TRBV30,15,TRBJ2-2,CAWRSTGGYTGELFF
TRBV12-3/TRBV12-4,13,TRBJ2-5,CASSPEGPETQYF
TRBV5-5,15,TRBJ1-5,CASSPTWGIQQPQHF
TRBV29-1,14,TRBJ2-2,CSFAGGRLGGELFF
TRBV12-3/TRBV12-4,14,TRBJ2-7,CASSLPSPGHEQYF
TRBV7-6,15,TRBJ2-7,CASSFGTSGGYEQYF
TRBV19,13,TRBJ2-2,CASSMTNTGELFF
TRBV24-1,18,TRBJ1-6,CATSDFGAGESYNSPLHF